This T cell receptor beta chain came from a study of CD8 T cells in Susac syndrome. Random hexamers served to reverse transcribe roughly 0.45 to 1 ug RNA. Amplification of TCR beta CDR3 spanned 54 Vbeta and 13 Jbeta via immunoSEQ multiplex PCR. TCRdb passed the immunoSEQ multiplex PCR reads through MiXCR, listing each CDR3 protein once. The table records some 190,000 distinct CDR3 sequences, roughly 94% of them present only once. This CDR3 has 16 amino acids. V lost 4 bases to trimming and J lost 2 bases, with 17 bases between them. The V gene's germline CDR1 is LGHDT and CDR2 YNNKEL (reference sequence).

This receptor was obtained from a human donor in good health. Source material: CD4+ T cells from PBMCs. V usage is TRBV3-1 and J usage is TRBJ1-2; a possible D gene is TRBD1 (5 bases). The CDR3 DNA follows: TGTGCCAGCAGCCTCCGCCTGGGAGGGACGAACTATGGCTACACCTTC. This translates into CASSLRLGGTNYGYTF.